This entry describes one TCR beta chain. Combining a sample-barcoded 5' primer with a J-beta primer mix, a second PCR ran for 7 to 11 cycles. TCRdb passed the 5' RACE reads through MiXCR, listing each CDR3 protein once. Among about 1.5 million distinct CDR3 sequences, about 43% were seen once, and the ten largest hold approximately 7.9%. The record originates from a study of blood T cells in healthy people across ages. The V gene's germline CDR1 is DFQATT and CDR2 SNEGSKA (reference sequence). This CDR3 has 13 residues. The J segment lost 2 bases and the V segment lost 2 bases, leaving 3 bases of the junction unmatched.

This sequence joins TRBV20-1 and TRBJ2-7, with 7 bases aligning to TRBD2. The sample taken for sequencing was blood. The receptor was derived from a woman younger than 35 in good health. The CDR3 nucleotides read TGCAGTGCTAGAACCGGGACTACCTACGAGCAGTACTTC. This translates into CSARTGTTYEQYF.